Below are 20 T cell receptor beta chains sequenced from a single sample in a study of OX40 agonist ivuxolimab in advanced cancers. Measured with immunoSEQ multiplex PCR; TCRdb has only the in-frame clones, and not every one. This table has 70,000 to 95,000 clones, approximately 86% appearing once. Specimen: CD4+ or CD8+ T cells sorted from blood, collected in a trial of the OX40 agonist ivuxolimab. Source of these receptors: an adult with an advanced solid tumor such as melanoma, head and neck, liver or kidney cancer.

The chain employs TRBV11-2 and TRBJ2-1, with TRBD2 as a possible D gene (6 bases). The CDR3 runs 15 residues. From germline, CDR1 is SGHAT and CDR2 FQNNGV. The germline V and J ends were trimmed by 5 bases and 8 bases, with 19 bases remaining between them. CDR3 loop: CASSPRGGMNHEQFF. DNA for the CDR3: TGTGCCAGCAGCCCCCGAGGCGGGATGAACCATGAGCAGTTCTTC.

There are a few counts of this clone. The chain carries TRBV4-3 and TRBJ2-7, with 8 bases that match TRBD1. The CDR3 consists of 16 residues. CDR1 is LGHNA and CDR2 is YSLEER in the germline V gene. Trimming at V came to 3 bases and at J to 4 bases, leaving 11 bases not matched to a gene. CDR3 region: CASSQVLGQGIYEQYF. The CDR3 region has the DNA TGCGCCAGCAGCCAGGTGCTAGGACAGGGCATTTACGAGCAGTACTTC.

V usage is TRBV7-2 and J usage is TRBJ1-3, with unresolved D. V was clipped by 3 bases and J by 0 bases, with 9 bases between them. This CDR3 has 15 residues. Germline loops: CDR1 SGHTA, CDR2 FQGNSA. CDR3 in amino acids: CASSLDRRSGNTIYF. The CDR3, as DNA: TGTGCCAGCAGCTTGGACCGACGCTCTGGAAACACCATATATTTT.

The rearrangement uses TRBV6-1 and TRBJ2-6; 7 bases map to TRBD2. CDR1 MNHNS and CDR2 SASEGT come from the germline V gene. This CDR3 is 18 amino acids long. V gave up 4 bases and J gave up 0 bases; unmatched junction bases: 9. The CDR3 region has the DNA TGTGCCAGCAGTGGGCTCACCGGGGGGAGCTCTGGGGCCAACGTCCTGACTTTC. Protein sequence: CASSGLTGGSSGANVLTF.

The chain combines TRBV29-1 with TRBJ2-7, with TRBD1 identical over 9 bases. Unmatched junction bases numbered 16, after V lost 7 bases and J lost 12 bases. This CDR3 region has 13 residues. Germline V gene data show CDR1 as SQVTM and CDR2 as ANQGSEA. CDR3 sequence: CSASVTGGYPWYF. Here the CDR3 DNA reads TGCAGCGCCTCGGTGACAGGGGGGTACCCCTGGTACTTC.

The chain carries TRBV30 and TRBJ2-1; D is unresolved. The germline V gene has CDR1 GTSNPN and CDR2 SVGIG (reference sequence). Trimming removed 0 bases from V and 8 bases from J, with 5 bases in between. This CDR3 comprises 11 residues. The CDR3 DNA reads as TGTGCCTGGAGTGTTTCCCATGAGCAGTTCTTC. It is translated as CAWSVSHEQFF.

This chain joins TRBV6-5 and TRBJ2-2; D remains ambiguous. Between the trimmed V and J ends, which lost 0 bases and 2 bases, there was a span of 10 bases. CDR1 and CDR2 (germline): MNHEY, SVGAGI. The CDR3 extends over 16 amino acids. The CDR3 coding sequence is TGTGCCAGCAGTTACTCCATTCAACTTAACACCGGGGAGCTGTTTTTT. It translates to CASSYSIQLNTGELFF.

The chain employs TRBV28 and TRBJ1-2; D possibly corresponds to TRBD1 (5 bases). With 6 bases removed from V and 7 bases from J, the gap between germline ends came to 12 bases. Germline V gene data show CDR1 as MDHEN and CDR2 as SYDVKM. The CDR3 covers 12 residues. CDR3 nucleotides: TGTGCCAGCAGGCCAGGGTTTTCTGGCTACACCTTC. This gives the protein CASRPGFSGYTF.

The chain recombines TRBV6-5 with TRBJ1-2; D not certain. Per germline, CDR1 MNHEY and CDR2 SVGAGI. V was trimmed by 7 bases and J by 3 bases, leaving 18 bases between them. The CDR3 covers 15 residues. The CDR3 DNA reads as TGTGCCAGCACCCCGAGGGAGTATCAACACTATGGCTACACCTTC. This encodes CASTPREYQHYGYTF.

This clone occurred once. The rearrangement uses TRBV28 and TRBJ2-7, with 8 positions matching TRBD2. Germline trimming cut 1 base from V and 5 bases from J; bases unmatched to any gene: 13. The CDR3 totals 17 residues. The germline V gene has CDR1 MDHEN and CDR2 SYDVKM. This CDR3 reads CASSLLSGGRLMNEQYF. The CDR3 DNA follows: TGTGCCAGCAGTTTATTGAGCGGGGGCCGCCTGATGAACGAGCAGTACTTC.

The V gene is TRBV28, the J gene TRBJ2-7; TRBD2 might be the D (7 bases). The CDR3 spans 15 residues. V lost 4 bases, J lost 3 bases, and 16 bases lay in between. The germline CDR1 and CDR2 sequences are MDHEN and SYDVKM. CDR3 bases: TGTGCCAGCAGTTCCCTGACTAGCAGGGGCTACGAGCAGTACTTC. It yields the protein CASSSLTSRGYEQYF.

The chain employs TRBV9 and TRBJ2-2, with TRBD2 matching 7 bases. The CDR3 spans 16 residues. V gave up 6 bases and J gave up 4 bases; unmatched junction bases: 12. Germline assignment: CDR1 SGDLS and CDR2 YYNGEE. This CDR3 reads CASTASGREITGELFF. For the CDR3, the DNA is TGTGCCAGCACCGCCAGTGGGCGGGAGATCACCGGGGAGCTGTTTTTT.

This clone has a single count. The chain is built from TRBV28 and TRBJ2-7; 8 positions agree with TRBD1. The CDR3 length is 15 residues. CDR1 is MDHEN, CDR2 SYDVKM, per germline. The ends lost 4 bases at V and 2 bases at J; junction bases unmatched: 7. In DNA, the CDR3 is TGTGCCAGCAGTTCACCGGGACAGGTAACCTACGAGCAGTACTTC. Amino acids: CASSSPGQVTYEQYF.

The chain uses TRBV6-6 and TRBJ2-7; TRBD1 matches at 10 bases. CDR3 length: 13 residues. Germline CDR1 is MNHNY and CDR2 is SVGAGI (reference sequence). The V gene end was trimmed by 4 bases and the J gene end by 3 bases; junction bases not matched to a gene: 0. The CDR3 loop reads CASSWTGGYEQYF. In DNA form, the CDR3 reads TGTGCCAGCAGTTGGACAGGGGGCTACGAGCAGTACTTC.

The genes are TRBV10-2 and TRBJ2-1, with a possible D match to TRBD1 (5 bases). Germline assignment: CDR1 WSHSY and CDR2 SAAADI. The CDR3 consists of 16 residues. V gave up 2 bases and J gave up 0 bases, with 11 bases separating them. Here the CDR3 reads CASSEGHLDSYNEQFF. CDR3 DNA: TGCGCCAGCAGTGAGGGACACTTGGACTCCTACAATGAGCAGTTCTTC.

The V and J genes are TRBV6-6 and TRBJ2-7, with 7 bases identical to TRBD1. Germline CDR1 and CDR2: MNHNY and SVGAGI (reference sequence). The CDR3 loop spans 15 amino acids. CDR3 in amino acids: CATHGTVRLPDEQYF. The CDR3 DNA follows: TGTGCTACCCACGGGACAGTTCGGCTTCCAGACGAGCAGTACTTC.

J is TRBJ2-5 and V is TRBV19, with TRBD2 as a possible D gene (6 bases). CDR3 length: 14 residues. Germline V gene sequence: CDR1 LNHDA, CDR2 SQIVND (reference sequence). Trimming stripped 6 bases from V and 5 bases from J, with 16 bases between. CDR3 coding DNA: TGTGCCAGTAGCCGTACGGGAGCAAGGGAGACCCAGTACTTC. Residues: CASSRTGARETQYF.

The rearrangement joins TRBV5-4 to TRBJ2-5, with 7 bases that match TRBD2. Trimming at V came to 2 bases and at J to 2 bases, leaving 3 bases not matched to a gene. The CDR3 is 14 residues long. From germline, CDR1 is SGHNT and CDR2 YYREEE (reference sequence). The DNA for the CDR3 is TGTGCCAGCAGCTTTTCGGGGGGACAAGAGACCCAGTACTTC. It encodes CASSFSGGQETQYF.

The J gene is TRBJ2-2, the V gene TRBV11-3, with a weak D call TRBD1 (5 bases). Trimming removed 5 bases from V and 5 bases from J, with 18 bases in between. This CDR3 has 16 residues. From germline, CDR1 is SGHNT and CDR2 YENEEA. The CDR3 bases are TGTGCCAGCAGCCCCACCGAAGGGGCCGGGACCGGGGAGCTGTTTTTT. It yields the protein CASSPTEGAGTGELFF.

The CDR3 coding sequence is TGTGCCAGCTCCCCAAAGACCGGCCCCAATTCACCCCTCCACTTT. Residues: CASSPKTGPNSPLHF. V usage is TRBV18 and J usage is TRBJ1-6; D is uncertain. Germline values: CDR1 KGHSH, CDR2 LQKENI. The CDR3 runs 15 residues. Trimming took off 6 bases at V and 7 bases at J, with 16 bases between the two ends.